This paragraph covers one TCR beta chain sequence. Its specificity is not known. V was clipped by 4 bases and J by 2 bases, with 14 bases between them. Germline CDR1 MGHDK, CDR2 SYGVNS. This CDR3 has 15 amino acids. The record originates from a study of T-cell memory formation after mild COVID-19. Points from the study as a whole: The second-wave clones peaking on day 37 were not confirmed as SARS-CoV-2-specific.

TCRdb re-called the 5' RACE reads through MiXCR, storing one row per CDR3 protein. The table includes approximately 190,000 distinct CDR3 sequences, approximately 16% detected once. Source material: PBMCs or a T cell subset sorted from them (not recorded which). This clonotype originated in an adult woman who had mild COVID-19 (a few samples of this study predate the infection). Cell type and time point are not known. V usage is TRBV25-1 and J usage is TRBJ2-5; either TRBD1 or TRBD2 may supply D (5 bases each). The CDR3 loop reads CASSAGVGRQETQYF. CDR3 sequence (DNA): TGTGCCAGCAGTGCCGGGGTGGGACGGCAAGAGACCCAGTACTTC. Together with reference TRBV25-1 and TRBJ2-5, the CDR3 gives the full variable domain: EADIYQTPRYLVIGTGKKITLECSQTMGHDKMYWYQQDPGMELHLIHYSYGVNSTEKGDLSSESTVSRIRTEHFPLTLESARPSHTSQYLCASSAGVGRQETQYFGPGTRLLVL.